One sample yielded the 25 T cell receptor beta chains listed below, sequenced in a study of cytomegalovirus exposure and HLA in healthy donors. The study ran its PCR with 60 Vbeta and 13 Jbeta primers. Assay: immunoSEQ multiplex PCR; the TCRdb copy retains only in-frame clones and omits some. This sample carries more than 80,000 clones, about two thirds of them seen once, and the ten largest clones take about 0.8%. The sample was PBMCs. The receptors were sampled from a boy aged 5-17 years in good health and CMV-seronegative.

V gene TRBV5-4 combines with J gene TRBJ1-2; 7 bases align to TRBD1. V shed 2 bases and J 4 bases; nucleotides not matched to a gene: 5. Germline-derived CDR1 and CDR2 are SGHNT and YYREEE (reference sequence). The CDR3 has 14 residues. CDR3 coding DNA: TGTGCCAGCAGCTTACAGGGGTATCTCTATGGCTACACCTTC. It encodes CASSLQGYLYGYTF.

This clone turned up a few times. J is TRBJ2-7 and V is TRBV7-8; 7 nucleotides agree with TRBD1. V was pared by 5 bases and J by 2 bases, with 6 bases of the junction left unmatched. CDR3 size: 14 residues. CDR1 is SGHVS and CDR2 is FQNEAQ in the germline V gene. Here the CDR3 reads CASSIRDSTYEQYF. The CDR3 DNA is TGTGCCAGCAGCATCCGGGACAGCACCTACGAGCAGTACTTC. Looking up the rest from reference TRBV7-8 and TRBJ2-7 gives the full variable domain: GAGVSQSPRYKVAKRGQDVALRCDPISGHVSLFWYQQALGQGPEFLTYFQNEAQLDKSGLPSDRFFAERPEGSVSTLKIQRTQQEDSAVYLCASSIRDSTYEQYFGPGTRLTVT.

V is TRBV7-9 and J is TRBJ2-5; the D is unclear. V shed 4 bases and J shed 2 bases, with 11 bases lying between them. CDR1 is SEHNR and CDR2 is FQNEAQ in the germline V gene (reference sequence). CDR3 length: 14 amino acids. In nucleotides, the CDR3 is TGTGCCAGCAGCTCTCTGGCGGTGCAAGAGACCCAGTACTTC. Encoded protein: CASSSLAVQETQYF.

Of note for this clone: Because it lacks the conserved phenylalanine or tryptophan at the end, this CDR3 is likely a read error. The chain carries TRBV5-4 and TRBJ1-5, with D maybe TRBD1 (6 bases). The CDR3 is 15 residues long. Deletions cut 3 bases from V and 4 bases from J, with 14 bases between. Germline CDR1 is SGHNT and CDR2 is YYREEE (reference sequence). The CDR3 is CASSWTAVLNQPQHV. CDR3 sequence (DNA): TGTGCCAGCAGCTGGACAGCCGTTTTAAATCAGCCCCAGCATGTT.

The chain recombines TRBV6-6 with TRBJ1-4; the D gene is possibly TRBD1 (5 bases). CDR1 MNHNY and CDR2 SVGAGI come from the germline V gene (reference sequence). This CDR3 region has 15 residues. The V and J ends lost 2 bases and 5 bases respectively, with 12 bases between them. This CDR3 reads CASSYPSGLNEKLFF. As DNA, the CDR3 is TGTGCCAGCAGTTACCCCTCAGGGTTAAATGAAAAACTGTTTTTT.

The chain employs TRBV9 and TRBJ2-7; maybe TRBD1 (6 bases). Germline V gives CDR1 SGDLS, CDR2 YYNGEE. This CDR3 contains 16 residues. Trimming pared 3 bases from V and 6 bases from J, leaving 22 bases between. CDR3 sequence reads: CASSGQVVQGFAEQYF. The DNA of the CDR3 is TGTGCCAGCAGCGGTCAAGTCGTACAGGGTTTTGCCGAGCAGTACTTC.

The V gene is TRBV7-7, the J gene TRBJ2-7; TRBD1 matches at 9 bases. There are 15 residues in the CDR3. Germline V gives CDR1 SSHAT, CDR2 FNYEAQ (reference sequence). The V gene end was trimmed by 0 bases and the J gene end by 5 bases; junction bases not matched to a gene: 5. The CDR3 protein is CASSLAGQGSNEQYF. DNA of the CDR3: TGTGCCAGCAGCTTAGCCGGACAGGGGTCCAACGAGCAGTACTTC.

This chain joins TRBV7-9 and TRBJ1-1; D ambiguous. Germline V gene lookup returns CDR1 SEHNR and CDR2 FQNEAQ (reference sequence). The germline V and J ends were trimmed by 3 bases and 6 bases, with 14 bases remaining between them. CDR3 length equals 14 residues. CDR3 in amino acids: CASSLAVLFSEAFF. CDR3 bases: TGTGCCAGCAGCTTGGCTGTCTTATTCTCTGAAGCTTTCTTT.

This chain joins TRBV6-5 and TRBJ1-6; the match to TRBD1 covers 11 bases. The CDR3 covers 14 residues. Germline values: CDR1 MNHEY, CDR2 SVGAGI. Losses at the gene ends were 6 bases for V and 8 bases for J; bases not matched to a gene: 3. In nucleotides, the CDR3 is TGTGCCAGCAGGAGGACAGGGGGCGATTCACCCCTCCACTTT. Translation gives CASRRTGGDSPLHF.

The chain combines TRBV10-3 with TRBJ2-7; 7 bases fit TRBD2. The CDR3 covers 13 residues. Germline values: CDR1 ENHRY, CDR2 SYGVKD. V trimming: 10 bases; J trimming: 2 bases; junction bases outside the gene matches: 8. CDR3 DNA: TGTGCCACCCGTGGGGGAGGGCCCTACGAGCAGTACGTC. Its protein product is CATRGGGPYEQYV.

The CDR3 protein is CASSPSKWTGETQYF. In DNA, the CDR3 is TGTGCCAGCAGCCCGAGTAAATGGACAGGGGAGACCCAGTACTTC. The rearrangement links TRBV7-9 to TRBJ2-5, with TRBD1 matching over 8 bases. This CDR3 comprises 15 residues. From germline, CDR1 is SEHNR and CDR2 FQNEAQ (reference sequence). With V trimmed by 5 bases and J by 5 bases, 10 bases remained unmatched.

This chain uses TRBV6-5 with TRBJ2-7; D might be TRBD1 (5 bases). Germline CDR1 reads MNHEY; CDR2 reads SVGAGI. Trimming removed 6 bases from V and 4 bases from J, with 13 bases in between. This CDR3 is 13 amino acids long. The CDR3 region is CASRALQGYEQYF. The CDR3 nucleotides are TGTGCCAGCAGGGCACTTCAGGGATACGAGCAGTACTTC.

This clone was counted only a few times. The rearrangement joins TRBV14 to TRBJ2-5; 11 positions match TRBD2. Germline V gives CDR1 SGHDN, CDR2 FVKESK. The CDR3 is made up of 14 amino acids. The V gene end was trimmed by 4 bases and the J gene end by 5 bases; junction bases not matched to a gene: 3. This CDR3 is CASSRLAGKETQYF. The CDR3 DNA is TGTGCCAGCAGCCGACTAGCGGGAAAGGAGACCCAGTACTTC.

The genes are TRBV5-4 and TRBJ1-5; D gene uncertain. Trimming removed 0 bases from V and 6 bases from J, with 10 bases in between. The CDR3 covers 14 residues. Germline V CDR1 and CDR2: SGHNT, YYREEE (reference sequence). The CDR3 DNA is TGTGCCAGCAGCTTGGGAGGTGAACCTCAGCCCCAGCATTTT. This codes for CASSLGGEPQPQHF.

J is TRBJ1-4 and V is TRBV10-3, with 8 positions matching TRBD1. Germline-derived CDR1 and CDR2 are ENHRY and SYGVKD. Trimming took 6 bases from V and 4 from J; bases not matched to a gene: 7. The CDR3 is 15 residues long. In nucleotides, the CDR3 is TGTGCCATCAGCGGCGGGACAGGAGTTAATGAAAAACTGTTTTTT. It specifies CAISGGTGVNEKLFF.

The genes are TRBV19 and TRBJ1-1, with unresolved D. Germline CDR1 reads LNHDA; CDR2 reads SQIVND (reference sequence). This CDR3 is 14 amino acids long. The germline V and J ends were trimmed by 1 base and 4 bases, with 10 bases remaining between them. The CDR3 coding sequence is TGTGCCAGTAGTATAGTGGAGGGTGGCACTGAAGCTTTCTTT. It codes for CASSIVEGGTEAFF.

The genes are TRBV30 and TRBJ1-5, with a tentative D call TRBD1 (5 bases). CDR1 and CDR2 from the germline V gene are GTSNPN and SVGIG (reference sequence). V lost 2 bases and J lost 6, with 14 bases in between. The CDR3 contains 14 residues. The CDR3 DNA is TGTGCCTGGAGTCCGACGGGGGGGGGTCAGCCCCAGCATTTT. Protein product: CAWSPTGGGQPQHF.

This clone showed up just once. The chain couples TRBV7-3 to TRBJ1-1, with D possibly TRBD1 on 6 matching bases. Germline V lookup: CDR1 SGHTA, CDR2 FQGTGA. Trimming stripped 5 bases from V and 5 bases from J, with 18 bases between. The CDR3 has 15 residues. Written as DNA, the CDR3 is TGTGCCAGCAGCCCCGAACAGGGCGGTGGTACTGAAGCTTTCTTT. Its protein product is CASSPEQGGGTEAFF.

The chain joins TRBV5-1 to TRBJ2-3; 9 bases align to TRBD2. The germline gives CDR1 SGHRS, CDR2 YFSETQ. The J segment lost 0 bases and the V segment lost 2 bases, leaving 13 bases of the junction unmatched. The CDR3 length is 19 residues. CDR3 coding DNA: TGCGCCAGCAGCTTCAAGGGCGGGAGGGGACCTTCTAGCACAGATACGCAGTATTTT. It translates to CASSFKGGRGPSSTDTQYF.

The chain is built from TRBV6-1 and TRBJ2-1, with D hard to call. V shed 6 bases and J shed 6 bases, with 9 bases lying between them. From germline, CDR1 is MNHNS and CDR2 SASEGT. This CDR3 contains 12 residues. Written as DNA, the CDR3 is TGTGCCAGCAGCACGGTCCGCAATGAGCAGTTCTTC. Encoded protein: CASSTVRNEQFF.

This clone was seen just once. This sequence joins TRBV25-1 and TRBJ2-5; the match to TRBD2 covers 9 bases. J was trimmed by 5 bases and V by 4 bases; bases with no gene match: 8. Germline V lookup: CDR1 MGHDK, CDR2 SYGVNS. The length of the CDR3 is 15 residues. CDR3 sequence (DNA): TGTGCCAGCAGTGTTGGCGGGAGGGCCGCGGAGACCCAGTACTTC. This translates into CASSVGGRAAETQYF.

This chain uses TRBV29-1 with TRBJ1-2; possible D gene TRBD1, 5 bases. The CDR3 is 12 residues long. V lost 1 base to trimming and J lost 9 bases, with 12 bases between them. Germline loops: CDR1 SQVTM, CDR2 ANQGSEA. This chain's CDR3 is CSVEGQGLSYTF. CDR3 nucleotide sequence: TGCAGCGTTGAAGGTCAGGGTTTAAGCTACACCTTC.

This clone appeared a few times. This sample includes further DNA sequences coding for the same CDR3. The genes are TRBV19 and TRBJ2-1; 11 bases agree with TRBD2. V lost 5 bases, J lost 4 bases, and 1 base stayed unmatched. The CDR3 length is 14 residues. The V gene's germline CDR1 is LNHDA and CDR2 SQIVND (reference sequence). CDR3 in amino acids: CASSASGRYNEQFF. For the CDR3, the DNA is TGTGCCAGTAGTGCTAGCGGGAGGTACAATGAGCAGTTCTTC.

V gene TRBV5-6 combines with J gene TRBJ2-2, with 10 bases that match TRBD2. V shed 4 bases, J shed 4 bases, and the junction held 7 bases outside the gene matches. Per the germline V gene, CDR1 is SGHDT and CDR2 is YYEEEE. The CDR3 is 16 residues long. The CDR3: CASSVGLAASTGELFF. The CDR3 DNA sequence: TGTGCCAGCAGCGTCGGACTAGCGGCTTCCACCGGGGAGCTGTTTTTT.

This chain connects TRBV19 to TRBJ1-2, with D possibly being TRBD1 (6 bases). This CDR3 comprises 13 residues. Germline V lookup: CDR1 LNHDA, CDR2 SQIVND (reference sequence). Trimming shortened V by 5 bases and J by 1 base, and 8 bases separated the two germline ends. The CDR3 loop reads CASSPDSNYGYTF. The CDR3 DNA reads TGTGCCAGTAGTCCGGACAGTAACTATGGCTACACCTTC.